This TCR beta chain was recorded in a study of blood T cell repertoires in COVID-19. Study context: T cells, B-cell-depleted T cells, or PBMCs supplied cDNA or gDNA.

Participant age was roughly 18 to 89 years, and participants resided in about 25 US areas. Recovery meant two consecutive negative NP/OP PCR tests, professional clearance, or resolved symptoms. Original processing notes: By means of reference gene primer amplification, nucleated cell counts were estimated. Here immunoSEQ multiplex PCR was the method, and the copy in TCRdb shows in-frame clones only, minus some. V, J and clone size are taken as reported in that table, and D and trimming were inferred from the DNA itself. The sample has more than 450,000 clones, roughly 87% seen once. The sequenced sample was PBMCs or T cells enriched from blood (not recorded which). The receptor was derived from a woman between 18 and 29 years old who had recovered from COVID-19.

CDR3: CASSPQGTSNTEAFF. The CDR3 nucleotides read TGTGCCAGCAGCCCCCAGGGCACTTCGAACACTGAAGCTTTCTTT. The rearrangement uses TRBV9 and TRBJ1-1, with D tentatively TRBD1 (5 bases). Germline assignment: CDR1 SGDLS and CDR2 YYNGEE. V was clipped by 4 bases and J by 1 base, with 14 bases between them. This CDR3 has 15 amino acids. Complete variable domain (other parts from reference TRBV9 and TRBJ1-1): DSGVTQTPKHLITATGQRVTLRCSPRSGDLSVYWYQQSLDQGLQFLIQYYNGEERAKGNILERFSAQQFPDLHSELNLSSLELGDSALYFCASSPQGTSNTEAFFGQGTRLTVV.